This TCR beta chain was documented in a study of control samples from healthy donors and cancer patients. Produced via immunoSEQ multiplex PCR; TCRdb's table is partial and in-frame only. The repertoire holds approximately 170,000 clones, 80% to 90% seen once, with 4.5% to 6% in the top ten. Germline loops: CDR1 MNHEY, CDR2 SMNVEV (reference sequence). V was pared by 0 bases and J by 3 bases, with 12 bases of the junction left unmatched. This CDR3 has 20 amino acids. The chain has TRBV27 and TRBJ1-5, with TRBD1 matching over 12 bases. The specimen sequenced was blood. This sequence was found in a young woman in good health. The CDR3 region is CASSLSGTGGTTPHNQPQHF. The CDR3 nucleotides are TGTGCCAGCAGTTTATCCGGGACAGGGGGCACGACACCCCACAATCAGCCCCAGCATTTT.